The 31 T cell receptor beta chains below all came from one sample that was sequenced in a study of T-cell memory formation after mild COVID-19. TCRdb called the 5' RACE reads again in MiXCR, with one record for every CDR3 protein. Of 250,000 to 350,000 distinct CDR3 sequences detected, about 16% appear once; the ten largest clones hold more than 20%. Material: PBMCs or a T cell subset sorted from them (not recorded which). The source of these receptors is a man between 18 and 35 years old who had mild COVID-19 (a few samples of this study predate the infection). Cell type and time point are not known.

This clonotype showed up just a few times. The CDR3 loop is CASSGWGTGGDGYTF. In DNA, the CDR3 is TGTGCCAGCAGCGGTTGGGGGACGGGGGGCGATGGCTACACCTTC. The chain carries TRBV5-4 and TRBJ1-2; a weak D match, TRBD1 (6 bases). The CDR3 spans 15 residues. The germline V gene has CDR1 SGHNT and CDR2 YYREEE (reference sequence). Trimming cost V 4 bases and J 6 bases, with 19 bases left between them.

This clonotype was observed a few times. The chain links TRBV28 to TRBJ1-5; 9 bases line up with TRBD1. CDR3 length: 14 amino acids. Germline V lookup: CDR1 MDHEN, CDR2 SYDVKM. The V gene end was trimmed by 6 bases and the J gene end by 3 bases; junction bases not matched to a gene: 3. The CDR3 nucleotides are TGTGCCAGCAGACGGGACAGGGCCAATCAGCCCCAGCATTTT. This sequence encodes CASRRDRANQPQHF.

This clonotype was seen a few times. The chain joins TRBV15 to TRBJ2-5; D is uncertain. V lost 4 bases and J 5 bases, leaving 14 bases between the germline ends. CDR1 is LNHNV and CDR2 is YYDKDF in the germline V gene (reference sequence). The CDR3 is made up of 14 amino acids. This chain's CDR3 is CATSTRVAVETQYF. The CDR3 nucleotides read TGTGCCACCAGCACCCGCGTAGCTGTTGAGACCCAGTACTTC.

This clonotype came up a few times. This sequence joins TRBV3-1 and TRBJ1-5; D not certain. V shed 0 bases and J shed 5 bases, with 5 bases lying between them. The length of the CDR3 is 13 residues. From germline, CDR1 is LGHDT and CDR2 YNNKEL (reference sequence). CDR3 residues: CASSQDLYQPQHF. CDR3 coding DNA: TGTGCCAGCAGCCAAGACCTTTATCAGCCCCAGCATTTT.

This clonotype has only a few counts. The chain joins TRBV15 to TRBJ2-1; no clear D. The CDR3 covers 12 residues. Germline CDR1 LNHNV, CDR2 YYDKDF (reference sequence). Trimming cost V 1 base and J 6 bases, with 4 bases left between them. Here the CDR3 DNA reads TGTGCCACCAGCAGAGTCGGCAATGAGCAGTTCTTC. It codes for CATSRVGNEQFF.

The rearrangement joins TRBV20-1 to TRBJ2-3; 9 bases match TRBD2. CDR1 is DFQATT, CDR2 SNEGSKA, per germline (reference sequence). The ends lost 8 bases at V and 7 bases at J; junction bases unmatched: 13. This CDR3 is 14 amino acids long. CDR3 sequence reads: CSPSRAGGVHTQYF. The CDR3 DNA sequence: TGCAGTCCCTCCCGAGCGGGGGGTGTACATACGCAGTATTTT.

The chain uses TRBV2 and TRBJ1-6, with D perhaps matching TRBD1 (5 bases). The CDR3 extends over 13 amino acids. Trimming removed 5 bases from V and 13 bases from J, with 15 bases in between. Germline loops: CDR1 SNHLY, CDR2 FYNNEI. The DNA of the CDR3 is TGTGCCAGCAGTCGTACCGGGACCGGCCCCCTCCACTTT. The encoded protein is CASSRTGTGPLHF.

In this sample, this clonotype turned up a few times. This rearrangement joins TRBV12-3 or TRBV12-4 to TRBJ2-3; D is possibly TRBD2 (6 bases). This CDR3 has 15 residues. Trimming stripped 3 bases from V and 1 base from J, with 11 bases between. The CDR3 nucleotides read TGTGCCAGCAGTTTCGGCGGGACTCGCACAGATACGCAGTATTTT. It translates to CASSFGGTRTDTQYF.

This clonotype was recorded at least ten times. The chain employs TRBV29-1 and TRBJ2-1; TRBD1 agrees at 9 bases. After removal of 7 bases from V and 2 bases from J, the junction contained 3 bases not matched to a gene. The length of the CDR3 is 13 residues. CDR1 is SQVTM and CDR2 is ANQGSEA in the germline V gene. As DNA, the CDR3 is TGCAGCGGCGGACAGGGGCCCTACAATGAGCAGTTCTTC. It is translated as CSGGQGPYNEQFF.

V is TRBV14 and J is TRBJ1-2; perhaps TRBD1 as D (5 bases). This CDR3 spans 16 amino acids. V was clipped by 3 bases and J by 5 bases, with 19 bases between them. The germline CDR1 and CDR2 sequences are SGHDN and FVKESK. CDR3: CASSHTLGGSSYGYTF. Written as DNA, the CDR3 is TGTGCCAGCAGCCATACTCTCGGGGGATCCAGTTATGGCTACACCTTC.

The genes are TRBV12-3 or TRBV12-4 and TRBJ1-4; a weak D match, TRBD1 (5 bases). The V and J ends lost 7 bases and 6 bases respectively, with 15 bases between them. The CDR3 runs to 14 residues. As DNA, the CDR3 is TGTGCCAGCACCCCGGGGGGAGGACATGAAAAACTGTTTTTT. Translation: CASTPGGGHEKLFF.

CDR3 DNA sequence: TGTGCCAGCAGCTTATTTAGTCGACAGTCGGCTTTCTTT. Translating gives CASSLFSRQSAFF. The V gene is TRBV7-2, the J gene TRBJ1-1, with D possibly matching TRBD1 (5 bases). The CDR3 is 13 amino acids. The ends were cut back, 2 bases at V and 11 bases at J, with 15 bases in the middle. CDR1 SGHTA and CDR2 FQGNSA come from the germline V gene.

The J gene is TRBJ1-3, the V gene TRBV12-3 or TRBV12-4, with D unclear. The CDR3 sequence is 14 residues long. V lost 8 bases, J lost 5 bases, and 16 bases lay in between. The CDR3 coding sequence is TGTGCCAGCTTCGGGGAGGTCGGACGAAACACCATATATTTT. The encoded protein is CASFGEVGRNTIYF.

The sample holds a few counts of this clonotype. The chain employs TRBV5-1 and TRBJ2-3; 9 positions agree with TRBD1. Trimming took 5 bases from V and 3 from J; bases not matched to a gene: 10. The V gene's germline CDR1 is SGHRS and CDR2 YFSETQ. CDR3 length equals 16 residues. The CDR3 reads CASSLFRDRDTDTQYF. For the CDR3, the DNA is TGCGCCAGCAGTCTATTTCGGGACAGGGATACAGATACGCAGTATTTT.

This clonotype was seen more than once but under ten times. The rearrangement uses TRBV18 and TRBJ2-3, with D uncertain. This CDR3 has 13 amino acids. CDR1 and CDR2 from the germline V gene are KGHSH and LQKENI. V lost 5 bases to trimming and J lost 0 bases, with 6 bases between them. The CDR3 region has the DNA TGTGCCAGCTCAATAGCTAGCACAGATACGCAGTATTTT. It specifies CASSIASTDTQYF.

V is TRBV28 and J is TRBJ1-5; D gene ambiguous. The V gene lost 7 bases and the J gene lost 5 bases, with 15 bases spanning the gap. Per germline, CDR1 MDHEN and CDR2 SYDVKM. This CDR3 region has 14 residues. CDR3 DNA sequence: TGTGCCAGCACCTACTTGGCAGGTTATCAGCCCCAGCATTTT. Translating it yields CASTYLAGYQPQHF.

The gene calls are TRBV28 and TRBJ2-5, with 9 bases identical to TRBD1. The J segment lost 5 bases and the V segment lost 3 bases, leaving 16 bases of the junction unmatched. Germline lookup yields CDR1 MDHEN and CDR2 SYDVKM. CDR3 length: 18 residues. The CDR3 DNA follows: TGTGCCAGCAGTTTTGGGGGCGGGACAGGGTACCCGAGGGAGACCCAGTACTTC. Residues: CASSFGGGTGYPRETQYF.

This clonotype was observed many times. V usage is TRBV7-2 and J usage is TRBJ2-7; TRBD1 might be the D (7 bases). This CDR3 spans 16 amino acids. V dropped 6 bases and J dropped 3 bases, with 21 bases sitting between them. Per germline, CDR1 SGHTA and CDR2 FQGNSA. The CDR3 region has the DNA TGTGCCAGCAGTCCAGGGGCGGGACAGAGATTCTACGAGCAGTACTTC. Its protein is CASSPGAGQRFYEQYF.

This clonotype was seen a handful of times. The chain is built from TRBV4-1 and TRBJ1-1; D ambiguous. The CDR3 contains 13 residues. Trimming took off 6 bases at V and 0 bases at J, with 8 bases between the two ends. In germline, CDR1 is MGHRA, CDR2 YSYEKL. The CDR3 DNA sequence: TGCGCCAGCAGGGATTCGGTGAACACTGAAGCTTTCTTT. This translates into CASRDSVNTEAFF.

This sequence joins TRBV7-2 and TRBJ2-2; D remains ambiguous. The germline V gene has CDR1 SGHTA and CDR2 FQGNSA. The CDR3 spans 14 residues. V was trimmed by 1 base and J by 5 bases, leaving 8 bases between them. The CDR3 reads CASSLGPQTGELFF. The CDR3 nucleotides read TGTGCCAGCAGCTTAGGCCCCCAAACCGGGGAGCTGTTTTTT. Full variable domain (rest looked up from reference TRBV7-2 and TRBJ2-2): GAGVSQSPSNKVTEKGKDVELRCDPISGHTALYWYRQSLGQGLEFLIYFQGNSAPDKSGLPSDRFSAERTGGSVSTLTIQRTQQEDSAVYLCASSLGPQTGELFFGEGSRLTVL.

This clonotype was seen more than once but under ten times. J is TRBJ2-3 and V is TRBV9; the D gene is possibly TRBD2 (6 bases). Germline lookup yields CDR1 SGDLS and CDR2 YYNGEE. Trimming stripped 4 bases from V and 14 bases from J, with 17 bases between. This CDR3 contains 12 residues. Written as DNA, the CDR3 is TGTGCCAGCAGCACCTTTGGGGGGAGGCTGTATTTT. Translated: CASSTFGGRLYF. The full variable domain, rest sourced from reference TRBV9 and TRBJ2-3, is DSGVTQTPKHLITATGQRVTLRCSPRSGDLSVYWYQQSLDQGLQFLIQYYNGEERAKGNILERFSAQQFPDLHSELNLSSLELGDSALYFCASSTFGGRLYFGPGTRLTVL.

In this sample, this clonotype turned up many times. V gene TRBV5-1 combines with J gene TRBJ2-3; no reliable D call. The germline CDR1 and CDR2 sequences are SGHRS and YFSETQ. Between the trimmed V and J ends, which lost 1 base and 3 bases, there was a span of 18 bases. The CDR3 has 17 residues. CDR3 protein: CASSLSVIPDPTDTQYF. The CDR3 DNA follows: TGCGCCAGCAGCTTGTCGGTAATACCTGACCCAACAGATACGCAGTATTTT.

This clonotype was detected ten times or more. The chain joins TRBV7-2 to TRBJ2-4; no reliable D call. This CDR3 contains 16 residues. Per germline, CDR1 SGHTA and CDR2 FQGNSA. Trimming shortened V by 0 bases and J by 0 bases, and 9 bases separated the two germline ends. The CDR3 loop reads CASSLASQAAKNIQYF. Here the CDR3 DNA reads TGTGCCAGCAGCTTAGCAAGTCAGGCAGCCAAAAACATTCAGTACTTC.

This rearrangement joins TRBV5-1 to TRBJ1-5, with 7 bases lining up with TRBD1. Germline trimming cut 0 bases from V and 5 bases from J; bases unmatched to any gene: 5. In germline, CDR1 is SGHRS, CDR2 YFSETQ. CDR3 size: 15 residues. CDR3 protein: CASSLVGGEDQPQHF. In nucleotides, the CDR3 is TGCGCCAGCAGCTTGGTAGGGGGCGAGGATCAGCCCCAGCATTTT.

The CDR3 is CASKFSGGTQTGELFF. The CDR3 DNA follows: TGCGCCAGCAAATTTAGCGGGGGGACCCAAACCGGGGAGCTGTTTTTT. This chain uses TRBV5-1 with TRBJ2-2; 10 positions agree with TRBD2. Germline V lookup: CDR1 SGHRS, CDR2 YFSETQ. The CDR3 contains 16 residues. Trimming took 6 bases from V and 5 from J; bases not matched to a gene: 10.

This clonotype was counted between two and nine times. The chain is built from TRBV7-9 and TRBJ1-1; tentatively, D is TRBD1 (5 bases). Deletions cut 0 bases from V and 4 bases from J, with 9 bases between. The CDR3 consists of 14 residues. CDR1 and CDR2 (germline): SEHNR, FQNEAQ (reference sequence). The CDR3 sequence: CASSLAGGITEAFF. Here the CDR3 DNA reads TGTGCCAGCAGCTTAGCCGGGGGGATCACTGAAGCTTTCTTT.

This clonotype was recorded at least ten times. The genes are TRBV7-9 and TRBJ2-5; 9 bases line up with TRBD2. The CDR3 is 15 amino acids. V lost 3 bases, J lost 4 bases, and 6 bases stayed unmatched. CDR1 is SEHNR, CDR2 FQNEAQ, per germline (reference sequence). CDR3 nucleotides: TGTGCCAGCAGCTTGCTAGCGGGGAACGGAGAGACCCAGTACTTC. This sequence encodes CASSLLAGNGETQYF. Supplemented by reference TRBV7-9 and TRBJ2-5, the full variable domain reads DTGVSQNPRHKITKRGQNVTFRCDPISEHNRLYWYRQTLGQGPEFLTYFQNEAQLEKSRLLSDRFSAERPKGSFSTLEIQRTEQGDSAMYLCASSLLAGNGETQYFGPGTRLLVL.

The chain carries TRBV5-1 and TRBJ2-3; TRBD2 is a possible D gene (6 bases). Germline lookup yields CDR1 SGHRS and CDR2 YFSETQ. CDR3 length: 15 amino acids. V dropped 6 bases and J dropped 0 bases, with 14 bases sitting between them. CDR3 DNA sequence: TGCGCCAGCAAACAGACGGGACTGAGCACAGATACGCAGTATTTT. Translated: CASKQTGLSTDTQYF. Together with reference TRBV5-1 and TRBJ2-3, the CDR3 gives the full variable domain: KAGVTQTPRYLIKTRGQQVTLSCSPISGHRSVSWYQQTPGQGLQFLFEYFSETQRNKGNFPGRFSGRQFSNSRSEMNVSTLELGDSALYLCASKQTGLSTDTQYFGPGTRLTVL.

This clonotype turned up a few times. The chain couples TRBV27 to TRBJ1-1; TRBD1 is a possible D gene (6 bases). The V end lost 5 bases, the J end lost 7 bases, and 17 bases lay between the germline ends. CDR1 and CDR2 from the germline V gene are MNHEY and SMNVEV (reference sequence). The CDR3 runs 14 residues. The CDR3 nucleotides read TGTGCCAGCAGTATACAAGGAGGGGGGCTTGAAGCTTTCTTT. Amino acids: CASSIQGGGLEAFF.

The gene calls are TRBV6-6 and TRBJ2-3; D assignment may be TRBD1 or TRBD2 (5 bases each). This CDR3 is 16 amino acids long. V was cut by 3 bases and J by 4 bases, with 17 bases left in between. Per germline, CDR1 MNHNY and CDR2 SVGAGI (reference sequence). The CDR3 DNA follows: TGTGCCAGCAGTTATGGGGCGAATAGCGCGGCAGATACGCAGTATTTT. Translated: CASSYGANSAADTQYF.

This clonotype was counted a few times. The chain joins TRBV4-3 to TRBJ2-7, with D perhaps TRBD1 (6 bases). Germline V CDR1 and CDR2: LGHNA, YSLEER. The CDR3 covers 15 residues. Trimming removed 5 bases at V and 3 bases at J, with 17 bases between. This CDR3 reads CASSKGHGQFYEQYF. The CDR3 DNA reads TGCGCCAGCAGCAAGGGACACGGGCAGTTCTACGAGCAGTACTTC.